Included here is one TCR beta chain sequence, with context. Its specific antigen is unknown. The record has no base qualities; no much larger clone is one base away. This record belongs to a study of blood T cell repertoires in COVID-19 (dated by TCRdb to between 2020 and 2021). Study-wide context: The collaborator samples originated in the United States, Italy and Spain and spanned the acute and convalescent phases of COVID-19. A de-identified subject ID, COVID-19 status, age in years and sex were almost always included in the sample metadata. The repertoires were released in a freely available public database meant as a resource for research on the immune response to SARS-CoV-2. The prospective study material was composed of cDNA or gDNA derived from T cells, B-cell-depleted T cells, or PBMCs. Where available, HLA class I and class II types were taken from metadata supplied by the sample provider and were not determined by assay-based typing. Samples came from the ongoing ImmuneRACE study (first 160 participants) plus 1,254 subjects from 6 global collaborators. Deeply sampled blood TCRbeta repertoires from subjects exposed to, actively infected with, or recovered from COVID-19 were included in the dataset.

What the work shows at the level of the full study, not this receptor alone: The quantity of clinical and demographic metadata differed by source and by participant and was supplied without curation.

Each collaborating institution followed its own protocols to collect whole blood in K2EDTA tubes. For TCRbeta analysis, collaborator samples were shipped as frozen whole blood, as isolated PBMCs, or as DNA extracted from either sample type. TCRbeta CDR3 regions were amplified from genomic DNA using the immunoSEQ Assay, a bias-controlled multiplex PCR. The authors' pipeline ran thus. The number of nucleated cells in each sample was estimated by amplification of reference gene primers within the assay. To quantify the absolute abundance of each unique TCRbeta CDR3 rearrangement, sequence reads were collapsed and filtered. Productive Simpson clonality was computed per sample as the square root of Simpson's diversity index over productive rearrangements. The table was pulled from immuneACCESS by TCRdb, which kept in-frame rearrangements only. Such tables lose some clones; where checked, under half of the loss comes from unresolved V genes, and the rest has no known cause. For V, J and clone size, that table is used; D and trimming come from the DNA. This sample is represented by 35,000 to 55,000 clones; 85% to 90% of them were singletons. Of the sample, approximately 5% falls within the top ten clones.

Relative to germline, V is missing 4 bases and J is missing 1 base, with 4 bases of the junction outside any gene match. CDR1 is given as LGHNA and CDR2 as YSLEER, both from the germline V gene. The CDR3 holds 15 amino acids from the cysteine to the phenylalanine. The entry retains the CDR3 DNA only, 45 bases that are in frame from base 1. The receptor was isolated from a human donor in a cohort sampled during active COVID-19. The sequencing input was peripheral blood. The rearranged segments are TRBV4-3 and TRBJ1-1; TRBD1 lines up with 9 middle nucleotides. The encoded CDR3 is CASSPGQGRNTEAFF. The bases read TGCGCCAGCAGCCCTGGACAGGGGCGGAACACTGAAGCTTTCTTT.